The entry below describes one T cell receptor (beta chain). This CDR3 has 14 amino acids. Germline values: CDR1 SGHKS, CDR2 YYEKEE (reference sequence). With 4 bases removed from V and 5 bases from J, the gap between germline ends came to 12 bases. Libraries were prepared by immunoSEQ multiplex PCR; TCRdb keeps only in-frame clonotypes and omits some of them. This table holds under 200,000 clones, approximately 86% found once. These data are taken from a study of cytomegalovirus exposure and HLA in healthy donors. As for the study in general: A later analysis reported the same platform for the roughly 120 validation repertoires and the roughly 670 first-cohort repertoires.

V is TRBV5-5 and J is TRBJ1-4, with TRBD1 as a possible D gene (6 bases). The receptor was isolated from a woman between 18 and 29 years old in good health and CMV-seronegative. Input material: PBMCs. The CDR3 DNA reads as TGTGCCAGCAGCCCGGACAGATCGAATGAAAAACTGTTTTTT. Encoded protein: CASSPDRSNEKLFF.